A selection of T cell receptor beta chains follows, all from one sample in a study of blood T cell repertoires in COVID-19. Repertoires were generated with immunoSEQ multiplex PCR, while TCRdb's copy carries only in-frame clones and drops some. Of tens of thousands of clones in the sample, roughly 82% are singletons; the top ten hold approximately 7.6%. The sample comprised peripheral blood. The receptors shown here come from a human donor in a cohort sampled during active COVID-19. The CDR3 runs from the conserved cysteine through the conserved F or W. A D gene is named only where the DNA matches it firmly. The size of a clone is reported for some rows only, either as once, few or many, or as a class for expanded clones.

clone_size | d_call | j_call | v_call | cdr3_length | cdr3_aa | cdr3_nt
. | . | TRBJ1-2 | TRBV2 | 16 | CASRVETGWGVGGYTF | TGTGCCAGCAGAGTAGAGACAGGTTGGGGCGTGGGCGGCTACACCTTC
. | . | TRBJ2-5 | TRBV27 | 14 | CASSPGRGSETQYF | TGTGCCAGCAGTCCCGGACGGGGTAGCGAGACCCAGTACTTC
. | TRBD1 | TRBJ2-3 | TRBV24-1 | 14 | CATSGDRGTDTQYF | TGTGCCACCAGTGGAGACAGGGGCACAGATACGCAGTATTTT
. | TRBD1 | TRBJ2-3 | TRBV7-9 | 15 | CASSLAGTGGDTQYF | TGTGCCAGCAGCTTAGCCGGGACAGGGGGGGATACGCAGTATTTT
. | . | TRBJ1-1 | TRBV9 | 14 | CASSVDGGGTEAFF | TGTGCCAGCAGCGTAGACGGGGGAGGCACTGAAGCTTTCTTT
. | TRBD2 | TRBJ2-3 | TRBV2 | 15 | CARCGISGSTDTQYF | TGTGCCCGCTGTGGGATTAGCGGGAGCACAGATACGCAGTATTTT
. | . | TRBJ1-6 | TRBV6-4 | 13 | CASRSSYNSPLHF | TGTGCCAGCAGGAGCTCCTATAATTCACCCCTCCACTTT
. | TRBD2 | TRBJ2-1 | TRBV10-1 | 16 | CASSAPPGLAVNEQFF | TGCGCCAGCAGTGCTCCCCCGGGACTAGCGGTCAATGAGCAGTTCTTC
. | . | TRBJ2-5 | TRBV11-3 | 14 | CASSSRRAGGTQYF | TGTGCCAGCAGCTCAAGGAGGGCAGGTGGGACCCAGTACTTC
. | . | TRBJ1-5 | TRBV19 | 15 | CASSIATGGNQPQHF | TGTGCCAGTAGTATAGCTACAGGAGGCAATCAGCCCCAGCATTTT
few | . | TRBJ2-2 | TRBV5-1 | 14 | CASSLVEGTGELFF | TGCGCCAGCAGCTTGGTGGAGGGTACCGGGGAGCTGTTTTTT
. | TRBD1 | TRBJ1-2 | TRBV5-1 | 13 | CASSPDRGYGYTF | TGCGCCAGCAGCCCGGACAGGGGTTATGGCTACACCTTC
. | . | TRBJ2-1 | TRBV7-3 | 13 | CASSLGQSNEQFF | TGTGCCAGCAGCTTAGGACAGAGCAATGAGCAGTTCTTC
. | . | TRBJ2-3 | TRBV7-2 | 13 | CASSPTGTDTQYF | TGTGCCAGCAGCCCGACAGGCACAGATACGCAGTATTTT
once | TRBD1 | TRBJ1-2 | TRBV7-2 | 17 | CASSLEGSGQGDYGYTF | TGTGCCAGCAGCTTAGAAGGATCGGGACAGGGGGACTATGGCTACACCTTC
once | TRBD1 | TRBJ1-2 | TRBV7-9 | 17 | CASSPGTGGYTGYGYTF | TGTGCCAGCAGCCCCGGGACAGGGGGCTACACGGGCTATGGCTACACCTTC
. | TRBD1 | TRBJ1-1 | TRBV6-5 | 15 | CASRPSRDRGAEAFF | TGTGCCAGCAGGCCCTCCCGGGACAGGGGTGCTGAAGCTTTCTTT
. | . | TRBJ1-6 | TRBV4-1 | 14 | CASSQTNGDSPLHF | TGCGCCAGCAGCCAAACCAACGGAGATTCACCCCTCCACTTT
. | TRBD2 | TRBJ2-2 | TRBV2 | 16 | CASRQLAGGVTGELFF | TGTGCCAGCAGACAGCTAGCGGGAGGGGTCACCGGGGAGCTGTTTTTT
. | TRBD1 | TRBJ1-6 | TRBV5-6 | 13 | CALPGQGNSPLHF | TGTGCCCTTCCGGGACAGGGTAATTCACCCCTCCACTTT
. | . | TRBJ2-5 | TRBV19 | 14 | CASSNQGLKETQYF | TGTGCCAGTAGTAACCAGGGACTGAAAGAGACCCAGTACTTC
. | TRBD1 | TRBJ1-2 | TRBV15 | 17 | CATSRRANRGLDYGYTF | TGTGCCACCAGCCGGCGGGCAAACAGGGGGCTAGACTATGGCTACACCTTC
. | . | TRBJ2-3 | TRBV28 | 12 | CASSIRERPQYF | TGTGCCAGCAGTATACGAGAACGCCCGCAGTATTTT
. | . | TRBJ1-5 | TRBV6-2/TRBV6-3 | 15 | CASSQSSGGNQPQHF | TGTGCCAGCAGTCAATCCTCAGGGGGCAATCAGCCCCAGCATTTT
. | TRBD2 | TRBJ2-7 | TRBV7-6 | 15 | CASSPLAGVQGEQYF | TGTGCCAGCAGCCCCCTAGCGGGAGTACAGGGAGAGCAGTACTTC
. | TRBD1 | TRBJ2-2 | TRBV6-4 | 15 | CASSDGEQGTGELFF | TGTGCCAGCAGTGACGGGGAACAGGGGACCGGGGAGCTGTTTTTT
. | . | TRBJ1-4 | TRBV6-5 | 15 | CASSYSRGSGEKLFF | TGTGCCAGCAGTTACTCTCGGGGATCTGGTGAAAAACTGTTTTTT
. | TRBD1 | TRBJ1-6 | TRBV7-2 | 18 | CASSFPGQGGSYNSPLHF | TGTGCCAGCAGCTTTCCGGGACAGGGGGGATCCTATAATTCACCCCTCCACTTT
. | . | TRBJ1-5 | TRBV15 | 15 | CATSRDRGTRQPQHF | TGTGCCACCAGCAGAGATCGGGGGACGAGGCAGCCCCAGCATTTT
. | TRBD2 | TRBJ2-1 | TRBV19 | 17 | CASSQKPGLAGYNEQFF | TGTGCCAGTAGCCAAAAACCGGGACTAGCGGGATACAATGAGCAGTTCTTC